What follows is one T cell receptor beta chain and its context. This CDR3 has 14 amino acids. Trimming shortened V by 4 bases and J by 6 bases, and 13 bases separated the two germline ends. The germline gives CDR1 SNHLY, CDR2 FYNNEI. Assay used: immunoSEQ multiplex PCR; TCRdb lists only in-frame clones, some missing. The sample shows tens of thousands of clones, 90% of them seen only once. Patients at the Seattle site were enrolled during active infection and followed longitudinally. The record originates from a study of blood T cell repertoires in COVID-19. Study-level information: The analysed material was cDNA or gDNA that came from T cells, B-cell-depleted T cells, or PBMCs.

This chain links TRBV2 with TRBJ1-5; D unclear. What was sequenced was peripheral blood. This TCR derives from a man aged 45-65 years with COVID-19, enrolled during active disease. The CDR3 nucleotides are TGTGCCAGCAGTGTGAGGCGGGGTAGTCAGCCCCAGCATTTT. Translation gives CASSVRRGSQPQHF.